Listed here is a single T cell receptor beta chain. Treatment of the sample: around 19 received Ad26.COV2.S at low or high dose, single or two shots; 5 received placebo; per-sample allocation not given. The investigators took samples on day 63 after the first vaccine or placebo injection. Produced via immunoSEQ multiplex PCR; TCRdb's table is partial and in-frame only. The sample lists some 520,000 clones; around 88% were seen once. This specimen belongs to a study of Ad26.COV2.S vaccination and SARS-CoV-2 variants. The germline V gene encodes CDR1 GTSNPN and CDR2 SVGIG (reference sequence). The V gene lost 4 bases and the J gene lost 6 bases, with 9 bases spanning the gap. The CDR3 consists of 11 residues.

The origin of this receptor is a person aged 18-60 years who received the Ad26.COV2.S COVID-19 vaccine or a placebo. This rearrangement joins TRBV30 to TRBJ1-1, with D hard to call. This sample comprised peripheral blood, obtained in a trial of Ad26.COV2.S vaccine versus placebo. CDR3 DNA: TGTGCCTGGAAGCCCGGGGCTGAAGCTTTCTTT. It codes for CAWKPGAEAFF.